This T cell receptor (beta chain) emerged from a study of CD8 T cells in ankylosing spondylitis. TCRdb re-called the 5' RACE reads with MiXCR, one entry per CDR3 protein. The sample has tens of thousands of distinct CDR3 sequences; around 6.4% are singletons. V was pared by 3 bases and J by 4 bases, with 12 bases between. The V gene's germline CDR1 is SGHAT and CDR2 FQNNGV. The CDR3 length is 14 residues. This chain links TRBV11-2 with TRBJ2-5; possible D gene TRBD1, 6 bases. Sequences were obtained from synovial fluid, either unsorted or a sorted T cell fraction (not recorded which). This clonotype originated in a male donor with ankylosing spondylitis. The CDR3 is CASSFGLQGETQYF. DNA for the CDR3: TGTGCCAGCAGCTTTGGTCTACAGGGAGAGACCCAGTACTTC.